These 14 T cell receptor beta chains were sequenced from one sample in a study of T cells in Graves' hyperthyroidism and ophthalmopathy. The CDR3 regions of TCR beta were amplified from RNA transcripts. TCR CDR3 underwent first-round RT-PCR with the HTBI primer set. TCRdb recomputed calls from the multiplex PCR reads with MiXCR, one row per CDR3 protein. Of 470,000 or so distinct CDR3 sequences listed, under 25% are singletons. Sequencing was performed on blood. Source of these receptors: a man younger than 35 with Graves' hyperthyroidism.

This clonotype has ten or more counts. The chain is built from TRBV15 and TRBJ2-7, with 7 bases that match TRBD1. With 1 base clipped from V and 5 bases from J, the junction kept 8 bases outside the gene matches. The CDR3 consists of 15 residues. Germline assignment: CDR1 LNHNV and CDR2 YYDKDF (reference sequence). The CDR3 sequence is CATSRARQGVDEQYF. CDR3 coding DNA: TGTGCCACCAGCAGAGCCAGACAGGGAGTGGACGAGCAGTACTTC.

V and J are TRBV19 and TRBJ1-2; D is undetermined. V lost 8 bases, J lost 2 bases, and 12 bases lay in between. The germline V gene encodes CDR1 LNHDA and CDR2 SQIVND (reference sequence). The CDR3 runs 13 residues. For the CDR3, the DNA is TGTGCCAGTGCCTCGAGTACCAACTATGGCTACACCTTC. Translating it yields CASASSTNYGYTF.

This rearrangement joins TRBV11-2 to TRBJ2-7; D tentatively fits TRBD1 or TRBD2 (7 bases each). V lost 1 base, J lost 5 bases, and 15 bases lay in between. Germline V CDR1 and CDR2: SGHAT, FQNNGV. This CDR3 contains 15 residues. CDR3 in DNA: TGTGCCAGCAGCTTAGCTCCCAGGGGGGGCGACGAGCAGTACTTC. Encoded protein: CASSLAPRGGDEQYF.

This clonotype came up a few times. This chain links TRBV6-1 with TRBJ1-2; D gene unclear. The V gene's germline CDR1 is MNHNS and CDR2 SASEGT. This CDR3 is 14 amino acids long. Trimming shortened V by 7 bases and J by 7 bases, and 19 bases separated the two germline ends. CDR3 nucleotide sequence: TGTGCCAGCACCGTAATAGACGGGGAAGGTGGCTACACCTTC. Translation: CASTVIDGEGGYTF.

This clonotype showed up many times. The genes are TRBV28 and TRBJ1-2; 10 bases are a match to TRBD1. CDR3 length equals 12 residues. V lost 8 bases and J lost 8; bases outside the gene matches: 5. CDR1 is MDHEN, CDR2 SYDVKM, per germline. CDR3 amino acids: CASGTGVNGYTF. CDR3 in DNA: TGTGCCAGCGGGACAGGGGTAAACGGCTACACCTTC.

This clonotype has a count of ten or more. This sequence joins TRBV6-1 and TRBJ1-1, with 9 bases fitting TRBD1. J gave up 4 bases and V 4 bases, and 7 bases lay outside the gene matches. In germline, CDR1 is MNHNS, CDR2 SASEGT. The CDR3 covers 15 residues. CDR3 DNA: TGTGCCAGCAGTGGGAACAGGGGGCAGGGCACTGAAGCTTTCTTT. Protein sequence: CASSGNRGQGTEAFF.

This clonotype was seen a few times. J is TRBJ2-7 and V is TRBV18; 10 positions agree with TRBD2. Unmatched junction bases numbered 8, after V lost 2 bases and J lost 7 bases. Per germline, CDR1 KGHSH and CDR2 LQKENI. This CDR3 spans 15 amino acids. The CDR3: CASSPKGLAGVEQYF. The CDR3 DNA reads TGTGCCAGCTCACCAAAGGGGCTAGCGGGAGTTGAGCAGTACTTC.

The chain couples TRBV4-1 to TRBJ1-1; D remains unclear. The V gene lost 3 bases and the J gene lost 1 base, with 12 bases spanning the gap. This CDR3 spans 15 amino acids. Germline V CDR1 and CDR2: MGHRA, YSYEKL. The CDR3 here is CASSHYTRENTEAFF. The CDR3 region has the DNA TGCGCCAGCAGCCACTACACCCGGGAGAACACTGAAGCTTTCTTT.

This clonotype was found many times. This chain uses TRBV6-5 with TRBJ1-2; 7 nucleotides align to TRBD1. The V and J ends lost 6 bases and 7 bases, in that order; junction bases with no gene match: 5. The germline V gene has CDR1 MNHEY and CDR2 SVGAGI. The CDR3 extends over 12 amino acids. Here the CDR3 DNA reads TGTGCCAGCAGCACACAGGGGCTTGGCTACACCTTC. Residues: CASSTQGLGYTF.

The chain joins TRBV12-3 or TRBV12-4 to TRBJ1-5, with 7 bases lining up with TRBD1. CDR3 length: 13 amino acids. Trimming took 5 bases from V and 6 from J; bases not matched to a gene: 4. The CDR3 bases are TGTGCCAGCAGTCCGGGGACAGTTCAGCCCCAGCATTTT. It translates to CASSPGTVQPQHF.

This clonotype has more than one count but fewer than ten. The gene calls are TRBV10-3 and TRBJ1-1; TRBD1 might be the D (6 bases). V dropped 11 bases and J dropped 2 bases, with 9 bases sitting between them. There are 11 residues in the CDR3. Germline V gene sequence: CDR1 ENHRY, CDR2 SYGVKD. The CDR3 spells CASQGNTEAFF. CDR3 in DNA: TGTGCCTCACAGGGAAACACTGAAGCTTTCTTT.

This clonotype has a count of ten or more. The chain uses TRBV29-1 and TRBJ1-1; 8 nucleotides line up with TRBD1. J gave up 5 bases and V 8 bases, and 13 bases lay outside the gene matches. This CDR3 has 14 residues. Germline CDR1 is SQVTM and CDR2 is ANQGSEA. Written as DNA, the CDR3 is TGCAGCACCCTTTCCGTCAGGGGGCAGACTGAAGCTTTCTTT. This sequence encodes CSTLSVRGQTEAFF.

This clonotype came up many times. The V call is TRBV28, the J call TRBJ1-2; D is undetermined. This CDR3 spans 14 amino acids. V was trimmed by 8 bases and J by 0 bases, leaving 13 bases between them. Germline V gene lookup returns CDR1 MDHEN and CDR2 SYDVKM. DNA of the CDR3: TGTGCCAGCCGCCGGACGGAGACTAACTATGGCTACACCTTC. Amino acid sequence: CASRRTETNYGYTF.

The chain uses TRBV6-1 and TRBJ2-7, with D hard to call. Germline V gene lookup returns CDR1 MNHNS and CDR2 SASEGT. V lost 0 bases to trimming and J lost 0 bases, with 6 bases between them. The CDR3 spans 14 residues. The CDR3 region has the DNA TGTGCCAGCAGTGAAGCGACCCACTCCTACGAGCAGTACTTC. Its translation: CASSEATHSYEQYF.